Each of the 10 T cell receptor beta chains below was sequenced from the same sample in a study of cytomegalovirus exposure and HLA in healthy donors. This PCR relied on a set of 60 Vbeta primers and 13 Jbeta primers. Sequencing used immunoSEQ multiplex PCR; TCRdb keeps in-frame clones, though not all of them. This table holds roughly 100,000 clones, around 80% found once. Specimen: PBMCs. The receptors stem from a young man in good health and CMV-seropositive.

This clone has only a few counts. The chain recombines TRBV30 with TRBJ1-1, with TRBD1 as a possible D gene (5 bases). The germline V gene has CDR1 GTSNPN and CDR2 SVGIG (reference sequence). The CDR3 sequence is 15 residues long. Deletions cut 0 bases from V and 2 bases from J, with 13 bases between. The CDR3 coding sequence is TGTGCCTGGAGTGTACCCCAGGGATTAAACACTGAAGCTTTCTTT. Its protein is CAWSVPQGLNTEAFF.

The rearrangement joins TRBV7-8 to TRBJ2-7; a possible D gene is TRBD1 (6 bases). V was clipped by 4 bases and J by 0 bases, with 13 bases between them. This CDR3 is built from 15 residues. Per the germline V gene, CDR1 is SGHVS and CDR2 is FQNEAQ. The CDR3 DNA reads as TGTGCCAGCAGCTCCGACGGACAGTCCTCCTACGAGCAGTACTTC. Translated: CASSSDGQSSYEQYF.

The CDR3 nucleotides read TGTGCCAGCTCATACCCCGGACTAGCGGTGGCCTACGAGCAGTACTTC. Protein sequence: CASSYPGLAVAYEQYF. The rearrangement uses TRBV2 and TRBJ2-7; 10 bases match TRBD2. The V and J ends lost 8 bases and 2 bases, in that order; junction bases with no gene match: 12. CDR1 and CDR2 (germline): SNHLY, FYNNEI. This CDR3 comprises 16 residues.

This chain joins TRBV19 and TRBJ2-7; D perhaps matches TRBD1 (5 bases). The CDR3 is made up of 13 amino acids. Germline V lookup: CDR1 LNHDA, CDR2 SQIVND (reference sequence). The V gene lost 3 bases and the J gene lost 2 bases, with 8 bases spanning the gap. The CDR3 coding sequence is TGTGCCAGTAGTATCGGCAGGGCCTACGAGCAGTACTTC. It codes for CASSIGRAYEQYF. The full variable domain, completed using reference TRBV19 and TRBJ2-7, is DGGITQSPKYLFRKEGQNVTLSCEQNLNHDAMYWYRQDPGQGLRLIYYSQIVNDFQKGDIAEGYSVSREKKESFPLTVTSAQKNPTAFYLCASSIGRAYEQYFGPGTRLTVT.

V is TRBV19 and J is TRBJ1-2, with 8 bases aligning to TRBD1. The CDR3 spans 13 residues. Germline CDR1 is LNHDA and CDR2 is SQIVND (reference sequence). The J segment lost 5 bases and the V segment lost 1 base, leaving 0 bases of the junction unmatched. The CDR3 spells CASSIGQGYGYTF. The CDR3 bases are TGTGCCAGTAGTATAGGACAGGGGTATGGCTACACCTTC.

The genes are TRBV2 and TRBJ2-3; 12 positions match TRBD1. This CDR3 comprises 16 residues. V was pared by 5 bases and J by 2 bases, with 5 bases of the junction left unmatched. Germline V gene sequence: CDR1 SNHLY, CDR2 FYNNEI. The CDR3 sequence: CASSLMGQGATDTQYF. The CDR3 nucleotides read TGTGCCAGCAGTCTGATGGGACAGGGGGCCACAGATACGCAGTATTTT.

The chain is built from TRBV4-1 and TRBJ2-7; maybe TRBD1 (5 bases). V was shortened by 5 bases and J by 2 bases, with 16 bases between the two germline ends. CDR1 is MGHRA and CDR2 is YSYEKL in the germline V gene. This CDR3 has 15 residues. The CDR3 reads CASSLNPTGAYEQYF. CDR3 DNA: TGCGCCAGCAGCTTAAACCCTACAGGAGCCTACGAGCAGTACTTC.

This sequence joins TRBV30 and TRBJ1-6, with D possibly being TRBD1 (6 bases). This CDR3 region has 14 residues. Germline V lookup: CDR1 GTSNPN, CDR2 SVGIG (reference sequence). Trimming removed 0 bases from V and 10 bases from J, with 13 bases in between. Here the CDR3 reads CAWSVGGEGSPLHF. Here the CDR3 DNA reads TGTGCCTGGAGTGTAGGGGGGGAGGGATCACCCCTCCACTTT.

This chain's CDR3 is CASSLGQGAKYGYTF. The DNA of the CDR3 is TGCGCCAGCAGCTTGGGACAGGGGGCAAAGTATGGCTACACCTTC. This chain links TRBV5-1 with TRBJ1-2; 10 bases line up with TRBD1. The germline V gene encodes CDR1 SGHRS and CDR2 YFSETQ. V lost 0 bases and J lost 5; bases outside the gene matches: 4. This CDR3 contains 15 residues.

This CDR3 reads CAWYFKGINTGELFF. The CDR3 nucleotides read TGTGCCTGGTACTTTAAGGGGATAAACACCGGGGAGCTGTTTTTT. The V gene is TRBV30, the J gene TRBJ2-2, with D possibly TRBD1 on 5 matching bases. The CDR3 is made up of 15 amino acids. V shed 5 bases and J shed 2 bases, with 15 bases lying between them. Germline CDR1 GTSNPN, CDR2 SVGIG (reference sequence). The whole variable domain, filled in from reference TRBV30 and TRBJ2-2, reads SQTIHQWPATLVQPVGSPLSLECTVEGTSNPNLYWYRQAAGRGLQLLFYSVGIGQISSEVPQNLSASRPQDRQFILSSKKLLLSDSGFYLCAWYFKGINTGELFFGEGSRLTVL.